One T cell receptor beta chain is described in this entry. This record belongs to a study of PD-L1 blockade in urothelial cancer. The assay was immunoSEQ multiplex PCR, and TCRdb's table has in-frame clones only and misses some. The sample consists of tens of thousands of clones, over 75% of them appearing once. This CDR3 comprises 15 residues. Trimming removed 8 bases from V and 4 bases from J, with 17 bases in between. Looked up from germline, CDR1 is LNHDA and CDR2 is SQIVND (reference sequence). V gene TRBV19 combines with J gene TRBJ2-2, with D possibly being TRBD2 (6 bases). Sequencing was performed on PBMCs, taken around atezolizumab (anti-PD-L1) treatment. The sequence came from a man aged 65-85 years with urothelial cancer. CDR3 sequence reads: CASSSRGWITGELFF. In nucleotides, the CDR3 is TGTGCCAGTTCCTCCCGGGGGTGGATCACCGGGGAGCTGTTTTTT.